A single sample gave rise to the 18 T cell receptor beta chains below, sequenced in a study of vaccination and CD4 T cells after COVID-19. Treatment meaning: roughly 10-day PBMC culture with coronavirus spike peptide pools or control peptides (ViraFEST assay). The Oncomine TCR Beta short-read assay generated sequence data from the DNA of cultured CD4+ T cells. Each CDR3 protein gets one entry after TCRdb re-called the PCR reads with MiXCR. The sample lists roughly 20,000 distinct CDR3 sequences, under 80% occurring once. The antigens for these receptors are not known. Source: CD4+ T cells from blood, cultured in vitro, taken before SARS-CoV-2 vaccination. The receptors were sampled from a human donor who received a COVID-19 vaccine.

The rearrangement links TRBV6-1 to TRBJ1-5; perhaps TRBD1 as D (5 bases). The germline V and J ends were trimmed by 4 bases and 2 bases, with 12 bases remaining between them. The CDR3 is 15 amino acids. From germline, CDR1 is MNHNS and CDR2 SASEGT. The CDR3: CASSAGVGGNQPQHF. CDR3 coding DNA: TGTGCCAGCAGTGCGGGGGTAGGGGGCAATCAGCCCCAGCATTTT.

This clonotype occurred once. The V call is TRBV7-3, the J call TRBJ2-3, with 8 bases that match TRBD2. CDR1 SGHTA and CDR2 FQGTGA come from the germline V gene. The J segment lost 4 bases and the V segment lost 1 base, leaving 4 bases of the junction unmatched. This CDR3 has 15 amino acids. The CDR3 DNA sequence: TGTGCCAGCAGCTTAAACGGGGGGGAAGCAGATACGCAGTATTTT. Protein product: CASSLNGGEADTQYF. The entire variable domain, with the rest obtained from reference TRBV7-3 and TRBJ2-3, is as follows: GAGVSQTPSNKVTEKGKYVELRCDPISGHTALYWYRQSLGQGPEFLIYFQGTGAADDSGLPNDRFFAVRPEGSVSTLKIQRTERGDSAVYLCASSLNGGEADTQYFGPGTRLTVL.

The chain uses TRBV20-1 and TRBJ1-2; TRBD1 is a possible D gene (5 bases). V shed 0 bases and J shed 1 base, with 15 bases lying between them. The germline V gene encodes CDR1 DFQATT and CDR2 SNEGSKA (reference sequence). The CDR3 contains 16 residues. CDR3 in DNA: TGCAGTGCTAGAGATTCTAGACAGCATTTTAACTATGGCTACACCTTC. Translation: CSARDSRQHFNYGYTF.

This clonotype was counted between two and nine times. The gene calls are TRBV6-1 and TRBJ1-5, with D perhaps matching TRBD1 (6 bases). Trimming stripped 4 bases from V and 2 bases from J, with 12 bases between. Germline lookup yields CDR1 MNHNS and CDR2 SASEGT. This CDR3 has 15 residues. The CDR3 nucleotides are TGTGCCAGCAGTGTAGCAGGGGTAGGCAATCAGCCCCAGCATTTT. Translation: CASSVAGVGNQPQHF.

The chain joins TRBV20-1 to TRBJ1-4; 8 bases are a match to TRBD1. Germline V gene sequence: CDR1 DFQATT, CDR2 SNEGSKA (reference sequence). The CDR3 extends over 14 amino acids. V shed 3 bases, J shed 3 bases, and the junction held 3 bases outside the gene matches. The CDR3 reads CSARTGEANEKLFF. CDR3 coding DNA: TGCAGTGCTAGGACAGGGGAGGCTAATGAAAAACTGTTTTTT.

The chain combines TRBV19 with TRBJ1-6, with D perhaps matching TRBD1 (5 bases). This CDR3 contains 15 residues. Germline V CDR1 and CDR2: LNHDA, SQIVND (reference sequence). V was cut by 10 bases and J by 7 bases, with 20 bases left in between. The CDR3 sequence: CATSQGGQANSPLHF. In nucleotides, the CDR3 is TGTGCCACCTCTCAGGGAGGTCAGGCGAATTCACCCCTCCACTTT.

The V and J genes are TRBV10-2 and TRBJ1-5; D is perhaps TRBD1 (6 bases). The CDR3 extends over 14 amino acids. The germline V and J ends were trimmed by 5 bases and 7 bases, with 15 bases remaining between them. Per germline, CDR1 WSHSY and CDR2 SAAADI. The CDR3 sequence: CASSPGRGTQPQHF. In nucleotides, the CDR3 is TGCGCCAGCAGTCCAGGCAGGGGTACGCAGCCCCAGCATTTT.

The chain is built from TRBV6-4 and TRBJ1-1, with D unresolved. Germline V gives CDR1 MRHNA, CDR2 SNTAGT. There are 16 residues in the CDR3. The V end was cut by 0 bases, the J end by 3 bases, with 14 bases between. The CDR3 is CASSDSKFSTDTEAFF. As DNA, the CDR3 is TGTGCCAGCAGTGACTCGAAGTTTTCCACGGACACTGAAGCTTTCTTT.

The chain combines TRBV6-1 with TRBJ1-2; weak D call: TRBD1 (5 bases). CDR1 and CDR2 (germline): MNHNS, SASEGT. This CDR3 has 15 residues. V shed 5 bases and J shed 8 bases, with 21 bases lying between them. The CDR3 DNA sequence: TGTGCCAGCAGTCCTCTATCGGGGCTGCCAGGCGGCTACACCTTC. Translation: CASSPLSGLPGGYTF.

Written as DNA, the CDR3 is TGTGCCAGCAGCTTCCAGGGGGCGAGGTCGGTTTATACGCAGTATTTT. Translation gives CASSFQGARSVYTQYF. The V call is TRBV5-5, the J call TRBJ2-3; 8 bases map to TRBD1. The length of the CDR3 is 16 residues. Germline-derived CDR1 and CDR2 are SGHKS and YYEKEE (reference sequence). V lost 2 bases and J lost 7; bases outside the gene matches: 12.

The V gene is TRBV11-2, the J gene TRBJ2-3; TRBD2 matches 12 bases. This CDR3 spans 17 amino acids. The germline gives CDR1 SGHAT, CDR2 FQNNGV. The V and J ends lost 4 bases and 6 bases, in that order; junction bases with no gene match: 11. The CDR3 loop is CASSYRGASGGVDTQYF. The CDR3 nucleotides are TGTGCCAGCAGCTATCGAGGTGCTAGCGGGGGGGTGGATACGCAGTATTTT.

The chain is built from TRBV11-3 and TRBJ2-7; TRBD2 aligns across 11 bases. The CDR3 runs to 19 residues. After removal of 2 bases from V and 2 bases from J, the junction contained 14 bases not matched to a gene. CDR1 is SGHNT and CDR2 is YENEEA in the germline V gene. This CDR3 is CASSLPSGGYSQDPYEQYF. For the CDR3, the DNA is TGTGCCAGCAGCTTACCTAGCGGGGGGTACAGCCAGGACCCCTACGAGCAGTACTTC.

This chain uses TRBV20-1 with TRBJ1-4; tentative D call: TRBD1 (5 bases). The germline CDR1 and CDR2 sequences are DFQATT and SNEGSKA (reference sequence). The V gene lost 6 bases and the J gene lost 4 bases, with 12 bases spanning the gap. This CDR3 contains 13 residues. CDR3 protein: CSAPDTYNEKLFF. The CDR3 DNA follows: TGCAGTGCGCCGGACACCTATAATGAAAAACTGTTTTTT.

This chain connects TRBV5-1 to TRBJ2-7, with D perhaps being TRBD1 or TRBD2 (6 bases each). The CDR3 is 16 residues long. Trimming removed 3 bases from V and 1 base from J, with 17 bases in between. Germline V gene data show CDR1 as SGHRS and CDR2 as YFSETQ. The DNA for the CDR3 is TGCGCCAGCAGCTGGGGGGCCCCAGGGTGGTCCTACGAGCAGTACTTC. The encoded protein is CASSWGAPGWSYEQYF.

The chain joins TRBV7-2 to TRBJ1-1, with D possibly being TRBD1 (6 bases). V lost 1 base and J lost 5, with 8 bases in between. CDR3 length: 13 amino acids. Germline values: CDR1 SGHTA, CDR2 FQGNSA. The CDR3 bases are TGTACCAGCAGCTTAGACAGGGTAACTGAAGCTTTCTTT. The encoded protein is CTSSLDRVTEAFF.

The chain links TRBV7-9 to TRBJ1-2; possible D gene TRBD1, 6 bases. Trimming took off 5 bases at V and 4 bases at J, with 11 bases between the two ends. Germline V lookup: CDR1 SEHNR, CDR2 FQNEAQ (reference sequence). This CDR3 has 13 residues. The DNA of the CDR3 is TGTGCCAGCAGCGCCTCGGACAGCTATGGCTACACCTTC. Translated: CASSASDSYGYTF.

The chain combines TRBV20-1 with TRBJ2-5; 8 bases agree with TRBD2. CDR3 length equals 14 residues. Germline assignment: CDR1 DFQATT and CDR2 SNEGSKA (reference sequence). J gave up 3 bases and V 7 bases, and 10 bases lay outside the gene matches. The DNA for the CDR3 is TGCAGTGTTCGAAGGTCGGGGGGGGAAGAGACCCAGTACTTC. This translates into CSVRRSGGEETQYF.

The genes are TRBV20-1 and TRBJ1-2; 9 bases map to TRBD1. Looked up from germline, CDR1 is DFQATT and CDR2 is SNEGSKA (reference sequence). The J segment lost 5 bases and the V segment lost 0 bases, leaving 10 bases of the junction unmatched. The CDR3 contains 16 residues. The CDR3 here is CSAREPGQGSGYGYTF. DNA for the CDR3: TGCAGTGCTAGAGAGCCGGGACAGGGATCGGGGTATGGCTACACCTTC.